The clone carrying this T cell receptor (beta chain) was picked up one time. This record comes from a study of a mutant IDH1 vaccine in newly diagnosed glioma. Looking at the study overall: Treated patients had a mean age of around 40 years and a sex split that was roughly 60% male and 37.5% female.

Only in-frame clones appear in the TCRdb table, and some are missing; sequencing was by immunoSEQ multiplex PCR. Of approximately 92,000 clones listed, around 77% were seen once; the top ten hold roughly 7%. The length of the CDR3 is 15 residues. Losses at the gene ends were 1 base for V and 10 bases for J; bases not matched to a gene: 11. Germline lookup yields CDR1 LGHNA and CDR2 YNFKEQ. As to time point: baseline, week 1 (first vaccination visit). As for treatment: pre-vaccination baseline after standard-of-care therapy. This sequence was found in a man aged 40-50 years with glioma. This specimen consisted of PBMCs, obtained from a glioma patient treated with radiotherapy, temozolomide or both. J is TRBJ2-3 and V is TRBV4-2; TRBD2 aligns across 7 bases. The CDR3 is CASSQVEGGPSPQYF. The CDR3 DNA reads TGTGCCAGCAGCCAAGTCGAGGGAGGGCCTTCTCCGCAGTATTTT.